This T cell receptor (beta chain) was profiled in a study of T cells in localized non-small cell lung cancer. The V segment lost 5 bases and the J segment 4 bases; nucleotides outside the gene matches: 3. Germline lookup yields CDR1 MRHNA and CDR2 SNTAGT. CDR3 size: 13 residues. Whole-study results and caveats: Clonality peaked in uninvolved adjacent lung rather than tumor. Greater blood T cell density accompanied longer overall survival. A median approximately 57 of the top 100 tumor clones appeared in adjacent lung.

This table comes from immunoSEQ multiplex PCR, and its TCRdb copy is limited to in-frame clones, with some not included. The repertoire holds 50,000 to 60,000 clones, with around nine tenths as singletons. Points on this clone: The target antigen is unknown.

The V and J genes are TRBV6-4 and TRBJ1-1; 8 nucleotides line up with TRBD1. The source of this sequence is a female donor with stage II lung adenocarcinoma. Sequences were derived from PBMCs, sampled before any cancer treatment. The DNA of the CDR3 is TGTGCCAGCAGTAATACAGGGGGCACTGAAGCTTTCTTT. Translating gives CASSNTGGTEAFF.